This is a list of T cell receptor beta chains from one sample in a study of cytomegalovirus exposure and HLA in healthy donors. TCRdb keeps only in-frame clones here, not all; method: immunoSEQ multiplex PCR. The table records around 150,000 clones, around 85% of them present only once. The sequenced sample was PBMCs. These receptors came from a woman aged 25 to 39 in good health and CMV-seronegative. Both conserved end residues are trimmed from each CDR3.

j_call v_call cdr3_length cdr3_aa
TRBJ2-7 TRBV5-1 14 ASSQRLAGGAYEQY
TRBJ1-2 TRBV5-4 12 ASSLEGSPGGYT
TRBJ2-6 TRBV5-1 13 ASSLASSGANVLT
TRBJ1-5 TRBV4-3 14 ASSQDMAMINQPQH
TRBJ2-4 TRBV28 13 ASSLGFGQKNIQY
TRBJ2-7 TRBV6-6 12 ASSYASGNYEQY
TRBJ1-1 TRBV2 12 ASIIASWNTEAF
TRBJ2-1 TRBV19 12 ASSMGLAMNEQF
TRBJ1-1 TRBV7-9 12 ASSSDRENTEAF
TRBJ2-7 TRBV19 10 ASSKGFYEQY
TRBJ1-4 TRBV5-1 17 ASSFRAAGDRATNEKLF
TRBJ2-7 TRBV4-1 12 ASSKGQGPYEQY
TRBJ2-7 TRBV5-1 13 ASTLGGSSSYEQY
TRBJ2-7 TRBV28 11 ASSRGSYYEQY
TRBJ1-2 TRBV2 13 ASRDRTGESYGYT
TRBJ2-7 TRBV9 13 ASSVAKVAGAEQY
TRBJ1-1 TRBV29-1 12 SVRQSLMNTEAF